The 21 T cell receptor beta chains below come from one sample, sequenced in a study of HIV-infected patients and healthy controls. All unsorted peripheral T cells were captured because whole blood was used without fractionation. Reverse transcription used roughly 450 ng RNA and constant-region primers for alpha and beta. Separate chain-specific third strand synthesis with multiplexing indices produced the alpha and beta libraries. MiXCR was run by TCRdb on the 5' RACE reads, yielding one entry per CDR3 protein. The profile shows some 7,600 distinct CDR3 sequences, about 7.3% of them singletons. The specimen was blood, collected before antiretroviral therapy. The receptors were sampled from an adult with HIV infection.

This chain links TRBV5-4 with TRBJ1-2; 7 nucleotides line up with TRBD1. V lost 0 bases, J lost 4 bases, and 3 bases stayed unmatched. CDR1 SGHNT and CDR2 YYREEE come from the germline V gene (reference sequence). The CDR3 contains 14 residues. CDR3 nucleotides: TGTGCCAGCAGCTTGGGGGGACAGAGCTATGGCTACACCTTC. Its protein product is CASSLGGQSYGYTF.

This clonotype is categorized as medium-sized. This chain uses TRBV20-1 with TRBJ2-1, with no clear D. Looked up from germline, CDR1 is DFQATT and CDR2 is SNEGSKA (reference sequence). The CDR3 loop spans 14 amino acids. Deletions cut 0 bases from V and 8 bases from J, with 14 bases between. CDR3 sequence (DNA): TGCAGTGCTAGAGATACCCCCCAGTCGGATGAGCAGTTCTTC. It is translated as CSARDTPQSDEQFF.

This clonotype has ten or more counts. CDR3 protein: CASSVGKANYGYTF. Here the CDR3 DNA reads TGTGCCAGCAGTGTAGGCAAAGCTAACTATGGCTACACCTTC. The chain recombines TRBV2 with TRBJ1-2; no definite D call. From germline, CDR1 is SNHLY and CDR2 FYNNEI. V lost 4 bases, J lost 0 bases, and 9 bases lay in between. This CDR3 has 14 amino acids.

This clonotype counts as medium-sized. This chain connects TRBV7-8 to TRBJ2-1; D is perhaps TRBD1 (6 bases). The V and J ends lost 7 bases and 3 bases respectively, with 16 bases between them. The germline V gene has CDR1 SGHVS and CDR2 FQNEAQ. The CDR3 runs to 15 residues. Here the CDR3 DNA reads TGTGCCAGCAACCTAATGGGACACGACTACAATGAGCAGTTCTTC. Protein product: CASNLMGHDYNEQFF.

This chain's CDR3 is CASSLKGGSRPQHF. Written as DNA, the CDR3 is TGTGCCAGCAGTTTAAAGGGCGGCTCGAGGCCCCAGCATTTT. The chain combines TRBV27 with TRBJ1-5; no firm D call. From germline, CDR1 is MNHEY and CDR2 SMNVEV (reference sequence). The CDR3 has 14 residues. The V end lost 2 bases, the J end lost 9 bases, and 14 bases lay between the germline ends.

This clonotype was counted ten times or more. CDR3 loop: CASSLGTGTSYEQYF. The CDR3 bases are TGCGCCAGCAGCTTAGGGACAGGAACCTCCTACGAGCAGTACTTC. The chain uses TRBV5-1 and TRBJ2-7; the match to TRBD1 covers 8 bases. Germline assignment: CDR1 SGHRS and CDR2 YFSETQ. The CDR3 is 15 amino acids. V dropped 2 bases and J dropped 0; count of bases not matched to a gene: 4.

The rearrangement uses TRBV27 and TRBJ1-5, with 7 bases lining up with TRBD1. The junction had 7 bases not matched to a gene; V was cut back by 0 bases and J by 2 bases. Per the germline V gene, CDR1 is MNHEY and CDR2 is SMNVEV (reference sequence). CDR3 length: 17 residues. The CDR3 coding sequence is TGTGCCAGCAGTTTATCCTCGACAGGGTATGGCAATCAGCCCCAGCATTTT. Amino acids: CASSLSSTGYGNQPQHF.

The V and J genes are TRBV20-1 and TRBJ2-7, with TRBD2 identical over 8 bases. The CDR3 totals 15 residues. Germline-derived CDR1 and CDR2 are DFQATT and SNEGSKA (reference sequence). J lost 2 bases, V lost 0 bases, and 6 bases had no gene match. DNA for the CDR3: TGCAGTGCTAGAGATGGTACTAGCGGTACCTACGAGCAGTACTTC. Translating it yields CSARDGTSGTYEQYF.

This clonotype is medium-sized (0.01 to 0.1%) by share. The genes are TRBV12-3 or TRBV12-4 and TRBJ2-2, with 8 bases fitting TRBD1. The CDR3 loop spans 15 amino acids. Trimming cost V 6 bases and J 1 base; bases outside gene matches: 4. The chain's CDR3 is CASRMDRVNTGELFF. In DNA, the CDR3 is TGTGCCAGCAGGATGGACAGGGTGAACACCGGGGAGCTGTTTTTT.

In this sample, this clonotype turned up many times. V and J are TRBV4-3 and TRBJ2-1; the D gene is possibly TRBD1 (7 bases). V shed 0 bases and J shed 2 bases, with 14 bases lying between them. Looked up from germline, CDR1 is LGHNA and CDR2 is YSLEER. The CDR3 spans 17 residues. This chain's CDR3 is CASSQDGGGPPYNEQFF. Written as DNA, the CDR3 is TGCGCCAGCAGCCAAGATGGAGGGGGCCCCCCCTACAATGAGCAGTTCTTC.

This clonotype was seen many times. The rearrangement links TRBV19 to TRBJ2-2, with a tentative D call TRBD2 (5 bases). The CDR3 has 14 amino acids. The V gene lost 2 bases and the J gene lost 4 bases, with 8 bases spanning the gap. The germline V gene encodes CDR1 LNHDA and CDR2 SQIVND (reference sequence). The CDR3 loop is CASSITGSTGELFF. The CDR3 nucleotides are TGTGCCAGTAGTATAACGGGATCCACCGGGGAGCTGTTTTTT.

This clonotype was counted many times. The chain employs TRBV28 and TRBJ1-6; TRBD1 might be the D (6 bases). V lost 3 bases to trimming and J lost 7 bases, with 13 bases between them. This CDR3 contains 15 residues. Germline V CDR1 and CDR2: MDHEN, SYDVKM. The CDR3 nucleotides read TGTGCCAGCAGTTTGATTTGGGGGCTCAATTCACCCCTCCACTTT. This translates into CASSLIWGLNSPLHF.

By share, this clonotype ranks as medium-sized (0.01 to 0.1%). The rearrangement links TRBV20-1 to TRBJ2-3, with D unclear. The V end lost 2 bases, the J end lost 4 bases, and 10 bases lay between the germline ends. Germline CDR1 DFQATT, CDR2 SNEGSKA (reference sequence). The CDR3 is made up of 13 amino acids. The CDR3 region is CSARPTDPDTQYF. The CDR3 DNA reads as TGCAGTGCTAGACCGACGGACCCAGATACGCAGTATTTT.

The chain links TRBV10-2 to TRBJ2-5; D is unclear. Germline CDR1 and CDR2: WSHSY and SAAADI. V was shortened by 1 base and J by 3 bases, with 9 bases between the two germline ends. The CDR3 consists of 14 residues. The CDR3 spells CASSEWKGKETQYF. Written as DNA, the CDR3 is TGCGCCAGCAGTGAGTGGAAGGGAAAAGAGACCCAGTACTTC.

Sample share makes this clonotype medium-sized. The chain couples TRBV20-1 to TRBJ2-1; 8 bases map to TRBD2. Germline CDR1 DFQATT, CDR2 SNEGSKA (reference sequence). CDR3 length: 13 amino acids. V trimming: 3 bases; J trimming: 6 bases; junction bases outside the gene matches: 4. DNA for the CDR3: TGCAGTGCTAGCGGGGGGGCCGTCAATGAGCAGTTCTTC. This codes for CSASGGAVNEQFF.

By proportion, this clonotype is medium-sized. The J gene is TRBJ2-4, the V gene TRBV30, with a possible D match to TRBD2 (6 bases). CDR3 length: 18 amino acids. Germline assignment: CDR1 GTSNPN and CDR2 SVGIG (reference sequence). Deletions cut 2 bases from V and 3 bases from J, with 23 bases between. The CDR3 DNA is TGTGCCTGGAGTTTCCCCACCACGGGGAGGTCCGGCAAAAACATTCAGTACTTC. The encoded protein is CAWSFPTTGRSGKNIQYF.

CDR3: CASSLDPGGYEQYF. The CDR3 nucleotides are TGTGCCAGCAGCTTAGACCCCGGGGGGTACGAGCAGTACTTC. The chain is built from TRBV7-2 and TRBJ2-7; 7 nucleotides line up with TRBD2. With V trimmed by 1 base and J by 4 bases, 4 bases remained unmatched. The CDR3 has 14 amino acids. Per germline, CDR1 SGHTA and CDR2 FQGNSA.

This clonotype has ten or more counts. The V call is TRBV28, the J call TRBJ1-4; 8 positions agree with TRBD1. J was trimmed by 8 bases and V by 6 bases; bases with no gene match: 8. This CDR3 region has 14 residues. Looked up from germline, CDR1 is MDHEN and CDR2 is SYDVKM. In nucleotides, the CDR3 is TGTGCCAGCAGCCCAGGGGGCGCATGGGAAAAACTGTTTTTT. The encoded protein is CASSPGGAWEKLFF.

Relative to its sample, this clonotype is medium-sized. This likely comes from a read error, as the CDR3 has no conserved phenylalanine or tryptophan at its end. The DNA is left out, because the CDR3 cannot be placed on it with certainty; the CDR3 is given as TCRdb lists it. V is TRBV28 and J is TRBJ2-7; the D segment call TRBD2 is taken from the table without a DNA check. Germline lookup yields CDR1 MDHEN and CDR2 SYDVKM. The CDR3 is made up of 14 amino acids, end residues included. The CDR3 here is CASSETGTSAQKDI.

This clonotype came up many times. The chain links TRBV27 to TRBJ1-4; 7 bases match TRBD1. Germline assignment: CDR1 MNHEY and CDR2 SMNVEV (reference sequence). J was trimmed by 5 bases and V by 6 bases; bases with no gene match: 6. This CDR3 has 14 residues. The CDR3, as DNA: TGTGCCAGCAGCCAGGGACAGACGAATGAAAAACTGTTTTTT. Translated: CASSQGQTNEKLFF.

The gene calls are TRBV5-1 and TRBJ2-2; D ambiguous. The CDR3 covers 12 residues. V was clipped by 1 base and J by 6 bases, with 4 bases between them. CDR1 is SGHRS, CDR2 YFSETQ, per germline. Written as DNA, the CDR3 is TGCGCCAGCAGCTTGCCCGCCGGGGAGCTGTTTTTT. Amino acids: CASSLPAGELFF.